Listed below are T cell receptor beta chains from one sample, sequenced in a study of identical twins. A single record per CDR3 protein comes from TCRdb applying MiXCR to the 5' RACE reads. Here the sample spans about 190,000 distinct CDR3 sequences, around 15% being singletons. Another study also made use of these data, one on T cells expressing NK-cell markers.

What was sequenced was CD8+ T cells sorted from blood. These receptors originate from a woman aged 18-30 years in good health. Both conserved end residues are part of each CDR3. Fields, in order: D gene, V gene, J gene, clone size, CDR3 protein, CDR3 DNA. D genes are given only for firm matches. For some rows the clone size is stated as once, few or many, or as a class when expanded; others skip it.

>TRBD2|TRBV3-1|TRBJ2-1|-
CASSRREDEQFF
TGTGCCAGCAGCCGCCGGGAGGATGAGCAGTTCTTC
>-|TRBV9|TRBJ2-6|-
CASSVLPTAHSGANVLTF
TGTGCCAGCAGCGTTCTACCTACAGCTCACTCTGGGGCCAACGTCCTGACTTTC
>-|TRBV15|TRBJ2-1|few
CATRLPPNEQFF
TGTGCCACCAGACTTCCGCCGAATGAGCAGTTCTTC
>TRBD1|TRBV4-3|TRBJ1-1|-
CASSQDGRGGGEAFF
TGCGCCAGCAGCCAAGATGGTCGAGGGGGCGGAGAAGCTTTCTTT
>-|TRBV18|TRBJ1-1|few
CASSPGHLNTEAFF
TGTGCCAGCTCACCAGGACATCTGAACACTGAAGCTTTCTTT
>-|TRBV4-2|TRBJ1-2|few
CASSQENLQGYGGYTF
TGTGCCAGCAGCCAAGAAAACCTTCAAGGTTACGGCGGCTACACCTTC
>-|TRBV5-1|TRBJ1-1|-
CASSQEAFGAEAFF
TGCGCCAGCAGCCAGGAAGCGTTCGGGGCTGAAGCTTTCTTT
>-|TRBV5-1|TRBJ1-1|-
CASSLEWGLSTEAFF
TGCGCCAGCAGCTTGGAATGGGGATTGAGCACTGAAGCTTTCTTT
>-|TRBV3-1|TRBJ1-1|-
CASSPPRDSGVNTEAFF
TGTGCCAGCAGCCCTCCCCGCGATTCGGGGGTGAACACTGAAGCTTTCTTT
>-|TRBV7-9|TRBJ2-5|-
CASRLIQETQYF
TGTGCCAGCCGTTTGATTCAAGAGACCCAGTACTTC
>TRBD1|TRBV10-3|TRBJ2-3|-
CAISGLDRATEDTQYF
TGTGCCATCAGTGGGCTGGACAGGGCCACGGAGGATACGCAGTATTTT
>TRBD2|TRBV27|TRBJ2-1|few
CASSLVGGTSGFDEQFF
TGTGCCAGCAGTTTAGTTGGCGGGACTAGTGGTTTCGATGAGCAGTTCTTC
>-|TRBV6-5|TRBJ1-1|-
CASSSPGGHDEAFF
TGTGCCAGCAGTTCCCCTGGGGGGCACGATGAAGCTTTCTTT
>TRBD2|TRBV30|TRBJ2-7|-
CAWTVGAGENDEQYF
TGTGCCTGGACGGTGGGAGCGGGAGAAAATGACGAGCAGTACTTC
>TRBD2|TRBV7-9|TRBJ2-1|few
CASSTSGGAHNEQFF
TGTGCCAGCAGCACTAGCGGGGGGGCTCACAATGAGCAGTTCTTC
>-|TRBV4-3|TRBJ1-1|-
CASSQDPGYTEAFF
TGCGCCAGCAGCCAAGATCCAGGGTACACTGAAGCTTTCTTT
>-|TRBV6-1|TRBJ2-7|few
CASRPERGAYEQYF
TGTGCCAGCCGACCTGAGCGAGGGGCTTACGAGCAGTACTTC
>-|TRBV11-2|TRBJ2-2|-
CASSSRGWVAANTGELFF
TGTGCCAGCAGCTCTAGGGGGTGGGTAGCGGCGAACACCGGGGAGCTGTTTTTT
>-|TRBV9|TRBJ2-3|few
CASSVAGALWTDTQYF
TGTGCCAGCAGCGTAGCAGGGGCGTTATGGACAGATACGCAGTATTTT
>TRBD1|TRBV27|TRBJ2-7|-
CASGRQGDEQYF
TGTGCCAGCGGCCGACAGGGGGACGAGCAGTACTTC
>-|TRBV7-2|TRBJ2-3|few
CASSYRIGGVSADTQYF
TGTGCCAGCAGCTACCGAATTGGCGGGGTCTCTGCAGATACGCAGTATTTT
>-|TRBV5-6|TRBJ2-3|-
CASSHWTSSMTDTQYF
TGTGCCAGCAGCCATTGGACGTCAAGTATGACTGATACGCAGTATTTT
>TRBD2|TRBV6-1|TRBJ2-5|few
CASTDLREGETQYF
TGTGCCAGCACTGACCTAAGGGAGGGGGAGACCCAGTACTTC
>-|TRBV12-3/TRBV12-4|TRBJ1-3|-
CASSLWGNGNTIYF
TGTGCCAGCAGTTTATGGGGGAACGGAAACACCATATATTTT
>TRBD1|TRBV20-1|TRBJ2-1|-
CSARDLSGQAYNEQFF
TGCAGTGCTAGAGATTTAAGCGGACAGGCGTACAATGAGCAGTTCTTC
>-|TRBV6-4|TRBJ2-3|-
CASSDGGGAGTDTQYF
TGTGCCAGCAGTGACGGAGGGGGGGCAGGCACAGATACGCAGTATTTT
>-|TRBV20-1|TRBJ2-1|-
CSARALNEQFF
TGCAGTGCTAGAGCGCTTAATGAGCAGTTCTTC
>-|TRBV6-1|TRBJ2-3|-
CASSPSERSTDTQYF
TGTGCCAGCAGCCCGTCGGAGCGGAGCACAGATACGCAGTATTTT
>TRBD2|TRBV6-2/TRBV6-3|TRBJ2-1|few
CASSSPGLVNEQFF
TGTGCCAGCAGTTCGCCGGGACTAGTGAATGAGCAGTTCTTC
>-|TRBV20-1|TRBJ2-1|-
CSATSGVFVNEQFF
TGCAGTGCCACATCTGGGGTCTTTGTAAATGAGCAGTTCTTC
>TRBD1|TRBV6-1|TRBJ1-5|-
CASSRTGNAQPQHF
TGTGCCAGCAGTCGGACAGGCAACGCTCAGCCCCAGCATTTT
>-|TRBV9|TRBJ2-1|-
CASSVGTTGYEQFF
TGTGCCAGCAGCGTAGGAACAACAGGGTATGAGCAGTTCTTC
>-|TRBV2|TRBJ2-5|few
CASSPGAGETQYF
TGTGCCAGCAGTCCGGGGGCAGGAGAGACCCAGTACTTC
>-|TRBV4-3|TRBJ2-1|-
CASSQDLYLTGNEQFF
TGCGCCAGCAGCCAAGATCTATACCTAACGGGGAATGAGCAGTTCTTC
>TRBD1|TRBV29-1|TRBJ2-2|-
CSVGGTGPNTGELFF
TGCAGCGTTGGGGGGACAGGGCCGAACACCGGGGAGCTGTTTTTT
>TRBD2|TRBV15|TRBJ2-7|-
CATATSGSSYEQYF
TGTGCCACCGCTACTAGCGGATCCTCCTACGAGCAGTACTTC
>-|TRBV5-1|TRBJ1-1|-
CASSVGQEAFF
TGCGCCAGCAGCGTCGGACAGGAAGCTTTCTTT